The T cell receptor (beta chain) described here comes from a study of Graves' ophthalmopathy and Graves' hyperthyroidism. Whole-study context: Blood was drawn at initial diagnosis, before any treatment.

RNA served as the template for amplifying TCR beta CDR3 regions. The library came from an HTBI-primed first-round RT-PCR and a second-round multiplex PCR. Each CDR3 protein gets one entry after TCRdb re-called the multiplex PCR reads with MiXCR. The sample lists about 620,000 distinct CDR3 sequences, 22% seen once, with roughly 7.4% in the top ten. V shed 4 bases and J shed 1 base, with 14 bases lying between them. The CDR3 runs 15 residues. In germline, CDR1 is SGHRS, CDR2 YFSETQ. The authors defined stable hyperthyroidism as no ophthalmopathy within 18 months of follow-up. PBMCs came from approximately 9.6 ml of fresh peripheral blood.

The sample was peripheral blood. This receptor was obtained from a woman under 30 with stable Graves' hyperthyroidism. Some clones in this sample may be carry-over from other donors' samples. The chain joins TRBV5-1 to TRBJ1-1; D perhaps matches TRBD1 (6 bases). The CDR3: CASSQNLGANTEAFF. DNA of the CDR3: TGCGCCAGCAGCCAGAACTTGGGGGCGAACACTGAAGCTTTCTTT.